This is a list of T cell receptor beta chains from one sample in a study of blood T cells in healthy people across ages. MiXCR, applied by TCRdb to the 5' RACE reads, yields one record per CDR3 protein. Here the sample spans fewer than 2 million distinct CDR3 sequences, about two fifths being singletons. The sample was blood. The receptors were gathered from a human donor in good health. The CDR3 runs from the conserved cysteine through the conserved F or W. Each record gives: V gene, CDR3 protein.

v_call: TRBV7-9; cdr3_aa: CASNLTAYNSPLHF
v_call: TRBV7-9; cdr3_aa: CASSPRRGDNSFSSYNEQFF
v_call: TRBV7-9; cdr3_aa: CASSQGTQGPYEQYF
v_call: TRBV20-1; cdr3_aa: CSATTGESTDTQYF
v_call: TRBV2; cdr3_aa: CASNTGVGTEAFF
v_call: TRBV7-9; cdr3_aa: CASSIMAGGNYGYTF
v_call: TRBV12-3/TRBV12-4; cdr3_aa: CASRLESGLTDTQYF
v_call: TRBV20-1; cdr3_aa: CSARDNPRTGGTDTQYF
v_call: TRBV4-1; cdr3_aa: CASMDSLYEQYF
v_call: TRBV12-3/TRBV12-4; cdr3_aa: CASSLRARNRNTIYF
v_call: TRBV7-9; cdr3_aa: CASSHGQGDGYTF
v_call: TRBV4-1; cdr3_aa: CASSPSALAGYGYTF
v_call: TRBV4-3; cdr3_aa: CASSHKYVDEQFF
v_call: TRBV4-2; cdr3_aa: CASSQSGGPLDGYTF
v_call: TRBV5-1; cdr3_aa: CAGSVQTTGGSEAFF
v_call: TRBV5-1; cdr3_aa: CASSLAGGRFNYGYTF
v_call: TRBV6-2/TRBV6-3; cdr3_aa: CASSYSLRGQNTEAFF
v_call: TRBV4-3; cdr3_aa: CASSQDRISTDTQYF
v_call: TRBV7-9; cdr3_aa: CASSLVGTPDTEAFF
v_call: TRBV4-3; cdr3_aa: CASSQDVSTGIAYEQYF
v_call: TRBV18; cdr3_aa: CASSPLKTDSGGHGYTF
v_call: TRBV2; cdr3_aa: CASNEVVNNSPLHF